These 4 T cell receptor beta chains originate from one sample sequenced in a study of cytomegalovirus exposure and HLA in healthy donors. PCR amplification relied on 60 Vbeta primers (plus 13 Jbeta primers). The table came from immunoSEQ multiplex PCR; TCRdb's copy has only in-frame clones and leaves some out. The table includes about 210,000 clones, over 65% detected once. Sample: PBMCs. All receptors derive from a man aged 40-49 years in good health and CMV-seropositive.

A word on this clone: Other DNA sequences in the sample encode the same CDR3. This rearrangement joins TRBV10-2 to TRBJ2-5; 9 bases are shared with TRBD2. With V trimmed by 6 bases and J by 5 bases, 4 bases remained unmatched. The germline V gene encodes CDR1 WSHSY and CDR2 SAAADI. This CDR3 region has 13 residues. The CDR3 nucleotides read TGCGCCAGCAGGCTAGCGGGGATGGAGACCCAGTACTTC. It translates to CASRLAGMETQYF.

For this clone: One base separates it from a far larger clone, so it is likely a read error. Other DNA sequences in this sample translate to the same CDR3. The chain joins TRBV5-4 to TRBJ1-1, with a tentative D call TRBD1 (5 bases). The germline CDR1 and CDR2 sequences are SGHNT and YYREEE (reference sequence). V was clipped by 4 bases and J by 1 base, with 8 bases between them. The CDR3 runs to 13 residues. The CDR3 nucleotides read TGTGCCAGCAGCCCGACAGCGAACACTGAAGCTTTCTTT. It codes for CASSPTANTEAFF. The whole variable domain, remainder taken from reference TRBV5-4 and TRBJ1-1, is ETGVTQSPTHLIKTRGQQVTLRCSSQSGHNTVSWYQQALGQGPQFIFQYYREEENGRGNFPPRFSGLQFPNYSSELNVNALELDDSALYLCASSPTANTEAFFGQGTRLTVV.

This sequence joins TRBV4-1 and TRBJ2-7; 10 bases line up with TRBD2. V gave up 4 bases and J gave up 7 bases; unmatched junction bases: 7. This CDR3 is built from 14 residues. The germline V gene has CDR1 MGHRA and CDR2 YSYEKL. The CDR3 DNA sequence: TGCGCCAGCAGCCGAGCGGGAGGGCCAAGGGAGCAGTACTTC. This codes for CASSRAGGPREQYF.

The chain is built from TRBV21-1 and TRBJ2-7; TRBD1 reflects the table's D call only, with no check against the DNA. TRBV21-1 is shown as a pseudogene. The CDR3 extends over 19 amino acids. CDR3 amino acids: CASSLGEDRGTSCSYEQYF. As DNA, the CDR3 is TGTGCCAGCAGCTTAGGGGAGGACAGGGGAACCTCTTGCTCCTACGAGCAGTACTTC.